The source of this TCR beta chain is a study of cytomegalovirus exposure and HLA in healthy donors. About this clone: Antigen: not known.

Study-level results: Within the 100 to 150 validation repertoires, first-cohort TCR clusters tended to co-occur, according to a later analysis.

Sequencing was performed with immunoSEQ multiplex PCR; in TCRdb, only in-frame clones are kept and a portion is missing. The data show about 110,000 clones, with about 94% seen just once and 0.67% held by the top ten. What was sequenced was PBMCs. This TCR was sampled from a young woman in good health and CMV-seronegative.

The CDR3 DNA sequence: TGTGCCAGCTCACCCCAGGGGGTCACGGAGACCCAGTACTTC. This sequence encodes CASSPQGVTETQYF. V gene TRBV18 combines with J gene TRBJ2-5, with 7 bases aligning to TRBD1. The CDR3 consists of 14 residues. With V trimmed by 3 bases and J by 5 bases, 6 bases remained unmatched. CDR1 is KGHSH, CDR2 LQKENI, per germline.